The present entry profiles one TCR beta chain with its context. Trimming removed 8 bases at V and 3 bases at J, with 20 bases between. This CDR3 is built from 15 residues. This entry is derived from a study of blood T cell repertoires in COVID-19. This table comes from immunoSEQ multiplex PCR, and its TCRdb copy is limited to in-frame clones, with some not included. The sample includes under 250,000 clones, just over 85% seen only once; the top ten take 9.5% to 13%. This sequence joins TRBV23-1 and TRBJ2-7, with a weak D call TRBD1 (5 bases). TRBV23-1 is given ORF status, its function remaining uncertain. The source material was peripheral blood. This TCR came from a man in his fifties or sixties with COVID-19, enrolled during active disease. In DNA form, the CDR3 reads TGCGCCAGCTCCCAAAACCCACACAGGTGCTACGAGCAGTACTTC. Translating gives CASSQNPHRCYEQYF.